The 21 T cell receptor beta chains below were found in one sample sequenced in a study of blood T cell repertoires in COVID-19. Clones were sequenced by immunoSEQ multiplex PCR, and TCRdb holds only the in-frame ones, with some missing. The sample lists approximately 50,000 clones; approximately 92% were seen once. Sequenced sample: peripheral blood. The origin of the receptors is a man aged 50 or older with active COVID-19.

This sequence joins TRBV15 and TRBJ1-2; D uncertain. From germline, CDR1 is LNHNV and CDR2 YYDKDF (reference sequence). This CDR3 is 15 amino acids long. The V gene lost 5 bases and the J gene lost 6 bases, with 19 bases spanning the gap. The CDR3 sequence: CATSSHSQYMDGYTF. CDR3 bases: TGTGCCACCAGCTCCCACTCCCAATATATGGATGGCTACACCTTC.

This chain links TRBV3-1 (or the pseudogene TRBV3-2) with TRBJ2-7; 7 bases align to TRBD2. The J segment lost 4 bases and the V segment lost 6 bases, leaving 9 bases of the junction unmatched. This CDR3 has 14 residues. Germline CDR1 LGHDT, CDR2 YNNKEL (reference sequence). The CDR3 loop reads CASSPEGGGYEQYF. The CDR3 nucleotides are TGTGCCAGCAGTCCAGAGGGCGGGGGATACGAGCAGTACTTC.

The chain uses TRBV29-1 and TRBJ2-3; 9 positions match TRBD1. The CDR3 loop spans 12 amino acids. Germline V gene lookup returns CDR1 SQVTM and CDR2 ANQGSEA. With V trimmed by 7 bases and J by 7 bases, 6 bases remained unmatched. DNA of the CDR3: TGCAGCGGGGGGGGACAGGGAAATACGCAGTATTTT. Its translation is CSGGGQGNTQYF.

The chain combines TRBV15 with TRBJ1-4; D is unclear. This CDR3 comprises 15 residues. Trimming took off 3 bases at V and 4 bases at J, with 12 bases between the two ends. CDR1 is LNHNV and CDR2 is YYDKDF in the germline V gene (reference sequence). This CDR3 reads CATSSYDIRNEKLFF. The CDR3 DNA is TGTGCCACCAGCAGTTACGACATACGTAATGAAAAACTGTTTTTT.

This chain uses TRBV7-2 with TRBJ2-7, with TRBD2 identical over 12 bases. The CDR3 consists of 16 residues. The germline CDR1 and CDR2 sequences are SGHTA and FQGNSA. J was trimmed by 4 bases and V by 6 bases; bases with no gene match: 10. CDR3 nucleotides: TGTGCCAGCAGTCACTCGACTAGCGGGAGTGCGTACGAGCAGTACTTC. Encoded protein: CASSHSTSGSAYEQYF.

The V and J genes are TRBV6-6 and TRBJ2-7, with a possible D match to TRBD1 (5 bases). This CDR3 is 16 amino acids long. The germline gives CDR1 MNHNY, CDR2 SVGAGI (reference sequence). With 6 bases removed from V and 7 bases from J, the gap between germline ends came to 25 bases. The DNA for the CDR3 is TGTGCCAGCAGATCCTCAGAGGCAGGGTGGTTCCAGGAGCAGTACTTC. Protein sequence: CASRSSEAGWFQEQYF.

This clone was seen a single time. J is TRBJ2-3 and V is TRBV5-5; the match to TRBD2 covers 10 bases. Germline V lookup: CDR1 SGHKS, CDR2 YYEKEE (reference sequence). With V trimmed by 9 bases and J by 6 bases, 13 bases remained unmatched. This CDR3 is 15 amino acids long. The chain's CDR3 is CATQTQRGGQDTQYF. The CDR3 nucleotides are TGTGCCACCCAGACCCAGCGGGGGGGCCAGGATACGCAGTATTTT. The whole variable domain, filled in from reference TRBV5-5 and TRBJ2-3, reads DAGVTQSPTHLIKTRGQQVTLRCSPISGHKSVSWYQQVLGQGPQFIFQYYEKEERGRGNFPDRFSARQFPNYSSELNVNALLLGDSALYLCATQTQRGGQDTQYFGPGTRLTVL.

The V call is TRBV7-8, the J call TRBJ2-7, with 7 nucleotides matching TRBD1. Germline CDR1 reads SGHVS; CDR2 reads FQNEAQ. CDR3 size: 16 residues. The V and J ends lost 0 bases and 0 bases, in that order; junction bases with no gene match: 5. The chain's CDR3 is CASSLAGQRVSYEQYF. CDR3 nucleotide sequence: TGTGCCAGCAGCTTAGCGGGACAGCGAGTCTCCTACGAGCAGTACTTC.

V gene TRBV7-9 combines with J gene TRBJ2-3, with 9 bases aligning to TRBD2. This CDR3 comprises 16 residues. Trimming took 1 base from V and 4 from J; bases not matched to a gene: 6. Germline loops: CDR1 SEHNR, CDR2 FQNEAQ (reference sequence). CDR3 sequence: CASSLDGGGASDTQYF. DNA of the CDR3: TGTGCCAGCAGCTTAGATGGCGGGGGGGCCTCAGATACGCAGTATTTT. The variable domain in full, with the rest retrieved from reference TRBV7-9 and TRBJ2-3, is DTGVSQNPRHKITKRGQNVTFRCDPISEHNRLYWYRQTLGQGPEFLTYFQNEAQLEKSRLLSDRFSAERPKGSFSTLEIQRTEQGDSAMYLCASSLDGGGASDTQYFGPGTRLTVL.

The rearrangement joins TRBV6-6 to TRBJ1-3, with 7 bases lining up with TRBD1. CDR1 and CDR2 from the germline V gene are MNHNY and SVGAGI (reference sequence). The CDR3 is made up of 16 amino acids. With 1 base clipped from V and 1 base from J, the junction kept 4 bases outside the gene matches. Written as DNA, the CDR3 is TGTGCCAGCAGTTACTACAGGGGATTTTCTGGAAACACCATATATTTT. This sequence encodes CASSYYRGFSGNTIYF.

CDR3 nucleotides: TGTGCCACCCGGGACTCCCATGGCTACACCTTC. This encodes CATRDSHGYTF. The rearrangement links TRBV28 to TRBJ1-2, with D perhaps TRBD1 (5 bases). This CDR3 has 11 amino acids. The germline V gene has CDR1 MDHEN and CDR2 SYDVKM. Trimming took 10 bases from V and 6 from J, leaving 12 bases between them.

The chain combines TRBV9 with TRBJ1-1; TRBD1 agrees at 7 bases. Trimming removed 3 bases from V and 1 base from J; junction bases left unmatched: 3. This CDR3 contains 14 residues. Germline-derived CDR1 and CDR2 are SGDLS and YYNGEE. In nucleotides, the CDR3 is TGTGCCAGCAGCGCTGGGACAGCGAACACTGAAGCTTTCTTT. Translation gives CASSAGTANTEAFF.

The chain uses TRBV7-8 and TRBJ2-5; TRBD1 matches at 8 bases. CDR1 SGHVS and CDR2 FQNEAQ come from the germline V gene. J gave up 5 bases and V 3 bases, and 11 bases lay outside the gene matches. The CDR3 is made up of 16 amino acids. CDR3 in DNA: TGTGCCAGCAGCTTTAGACGACAGGGGTGGACGGAGACCCAGTACTTC. It codes for CASSFRRQGWTETQYF.

In DNA, the CDR3 is TGTGCTAGTGGATCCATAGCGGGAGGGTACAATGAGCAGTTCTTC. Its protein product is CASGSIAGGYNEQFF. V is TRBV12-5 and J is TRBJ2-1; 11 bases fit TRBD2. Trimming took 6 bases from V and 4 from J; bases not matched to a gene: 5. This CDR3 comprises 15 residues. Germline CDR1 is LGHNT and CDR2 is FRNRAP.

The J gene is TRBJ1-3, the V gene TRBV10-3; 12 positions agree with TRBD1. The germline V gene has CDR1 ENHRY and CDR2 SYGVKD. Trimming at V came to 10 bases and at J to 1 base, leaving 8 bases not matched to a gene. The CDR3 is 16 residues long. The CDR3 reads CATFKGQGASGNTIYF. The CDR3 DNA is TGTGCCACCTTCAAGGGACAGGGGGCTTCTGGAAACACCATATATTTT.

The chain is built from TRBV3-1 (or the pseudogene TRBV3-2) and TRBJ2-1; 10 positions match TRBD1. Trimming cost V 5 bases and J 9 bases; bases outside gene matches: 10. The V gene's germline CDR1 is LGHDT and CDR2 YNNKEL (reference sequence). This CDR3 comprises 15 residues. This chain's CDR3 is CASSYWTGGVGEQFF. CDR3 bases: TGTGCCAGCAGCTACTGGACAGGGGGTGTTGGTGAGCAGTTCTTC.

The chain uses TRBV7-6 and TRBJ2-3, with TRBD2 matching 12 bases. Germline lookup yields CDR1 SGHVS and CDR2 FNYEAQ. The CDR3 sequence is 18 residues long. Losses at the gene ends were 5 bases for V and 4 bases for J; bases not matched to a gene: 13. CDR3 residues: CASSQRRLAGVGADTQYF. CDR3 sequence (DNA): TGTGCCAGCAGCCAAAGAAGACTAGCGGGAGTGGGTGCAGATACGCAGTATTTT. Full variable domain (outside the CDR3, taken from reference TRBV7-6 and TRBJ2-3): GAGVSQSPRYKVTKRGQDVALRCDPISGHVSLYWYRQALGQGPEFLTYFNYEAQQDKSGLPNDRFSAERPEGSISTLTIQRTEQRDSAMYRCASSQRRLAGVGADTQYFGPGTRLTVL.

This clone was seen more than once but under ten times. This chain uses TRBV7-9 with TRBJ2-7; D might be TRBD1 (6 bases). Germline V gene sequence: CDR1 SEHNR, CDR2 FQNEAQ (reference sequence). The CDR3 covers 14 residues. V lost 4 bases, J lost 1 base, and 11 bases lay in between. CDR3 DNA sequence: TGTGCCAGCAGCTCGGGACATAGATCCTACGAGCAGTACTTC. Its translation: CASSSGHRSYEQYF.

The chain has TRBV19 and TRBJ2-7; no clear D. CDR3 size: 15 residues. CDR1 and CDR2 (germline): LNHDA, SQIVND (reference sequence). Trimming shortened V by 3 bases and J by 3 bases, and 15 bases separated the two germline ends. The CDR3 here is CASSIGPERGYEQYF. The DNA of the CDR3 is TGTGCCAGTAGTATCGGCCCCGAAAGAGGCTACGAGCAGTACTTC.

The chain employs TRBV5-6 and TRBJ1-4; D is uncertain. Trimming cost V 4 bases and J 3 bases, with 13 bases left between them. The CDR3 has 15 amino acids. Germline assignment: CDR1 SGHDT and CDR2 YYEEEE. The CDR3: CASSAATRANEKLFF. CDR3 coding DNA: TGTGCCAGCAGCGCGGCGACGCGAGCTAATGAAAAACTGTTTTTT.

This clone has a single count. The genes are TRBV5-1 and TRBJ2-3; 7 nucleotides match TRBD2. Germline V gene lookup returns CDR1 SGHRS and CDR2 YFSETQ. This CDR3 is 14 amino acids long. The J segment lost 6 bases and the V segment lost 4 bases, leaving 8 bases of the junction unmatched. The CDR3 nucleotides are TGCGCCAGCAGCAGCGGGACTCCCAGGGATACGCAGTATTTT. This translates into CASSSGTPRDTQYF.